This T cell receptor (beta chain) appears in the sequencing data of a study of shared clonotypes between healthy human individuals. Only in-frame clones appear in the TCRdb table, and some are missing; sequencing was by immunoSEQ multiplex PCR. The data hold approximately 940,000 clones, with over 60% observed a single time. The length of the CDR3 is 13 residues. CDR1 and CDR2 (germline): KGHSH, LQKENI. V was cut by 1 base and J by 2 bases, with 4 bases left in between. Splitting of CD4+ cells produced CD45RA+ naive and CD45RA-negative memory subsets. The gene calls are TRBV18 and TRBJ2-3; D not certain. Sequencing was done on a sample of memory CD4+ T cells sorted from blood. Subset here: CD45RA-negative fraction. The sequence came from a man aged 18 to 29 in good health. Here the CDR3 reads CASSPQTTDTQYF. CDR3 DNA: TGTGCCAGCTCACCACAGACCACAGATACGCAGTATTTT. The full variable domain, completed using reference TRBV18 and TRBJ2-3, is NAGVMQNPRHLVRRRGQEARLRCSPMKGHSHVYWYRQLPEEGLKFMVYLQKENIIDESGMPKERFSAEFPKEGPSILRIQQVVRGDSAAYFCASSPQTTDTQYFGPGTRLTVL.